This T cell receptor (beta chain) was sequenced in a study of beta chain features in type 1 diabetes. Study-level background: Patients looked much like healthy donors when it came to age, gender and cell yields. Study outcomes and limitations: Any HLA-type effect on TCRB rearrangement remained unresolved here.

A word on this clone: The antigen remains unidentified.

The V gene lost 3 bases and the J gene lost 4 bases, with 15 bases spanning the gap. CDR1 is ENHRY, CDR2 SYGVKD, per germline. This CDR3 region has 16 residues. Expressed TCRB transcripts were sequenced, since all the RNA that had been isolated was reverse transcribed. Assay used: immunoSEQ multiplex PCR; TCRdb lists only in-frame clones, some missing. There are under 950,000 clones in the sample; 17% occur only once, and 0.02% to 0.03% lies in the top ten. The source material was naive CD4+ T cells from blood. The sequence was collected from a woman between 18 and 30 years old in good health. The rearrangement links TRBV10-3 to TRBJ2-2; D not resolved. In DNA form, the CDR3 reads TGTGCCATCAGTGACCGCAGAGGAATTGGCACCGGGGAGCTGTTTTTT. It translates to CAISDRRGIGTGELFF.